These 28 T cell receptor beta chains came from one sample sequenced in a study of T-cell reconstitution after alpha-beta-depleted transplantation in children. Library preparation (for TCRbeta) was performed with unique molecular identifiers. TCRdb analysed the PCR reads with MiXCR anew, one entry per CDR3 protein. The sample consists of around 440,000 distinct CDR3 sequences, under 12% of them appearing once. Sample: PBMCs, taken before TCRalphabeta/CD19-depleted stem cell transplant. The receptors stem from a child aged 2-15 years with inherited bone marrow failure, due to receive a stem cell transplant.

This clonotype was counted many times. V and J are TRBV7-9 and TRBJ2-3, with no clear D. V shed 4 bases and J shed 3 bases, with 5 bases lying between them. Looked up from germline, CDR1 is SEHNR and CDR2 is FQNEAQ (reference sequence). The CDR3 is made up of 12 amino acids. DNA for the CDR3: TGTGCCAGCAGCTCACAGACAGATACGCAGTATTTT. Protein product: CASSSQTDTQYF.

This clonotype showed up many times. The chain has TRBV4-3 and TRBJ1-1; D might be TRBD1 (5 bases). V was trimmed by 1 base and J by 5 bases, leaving 14 bases between them. Germline CDR1 and CDR2: LGHNA and YSLEER. The CDR3 contains 15 residues. For the CDR3, the DNA is TGCGCCAGCAGCCAAGGGCCGATAGGGGATACTGAAGCTTTCTTT. Protein sequence: CASSQGPIGDTEAFF.

This clonotype was counted many times. This chain connects TRBV20-1 to TRBJ2-1, with 8 bases matching TRBD2. The germline gives CDR1 DFQATT, CDR2 SNEGSKA (reference sequence). CDR3 length: 13 residues. The CDR3 is CREERREDGEQFF. The CDR3, as DNA: TGCAGAGAAGAGCGGCGGGAGGACGGTGAGCAGTTCTTC.

This clonotype occurred a few times. The gene calls are TRBV29-1 and TRBJ2-7; 9 bases align to TRBD2. The germline gives CDR1 SQVTM, CDR2 ANQGSEA. Trimming removed 4 bases from V and 5 bases from J; junction bases left unmatched: 3. This CDR3 contains 12 residues. The chain's CDR3 is CSVGAGGDEQYF. The DNA for the CDR3 is TGCAGCGTTGGGGCGGGAGGGGACGAGCAGTACTTC.

This clonotype has only a few counts. The CDR3 region is CASSLEGGVLSRGTQYF. For the CDR3, the DNA is TGTGCCAGCAGCTTAGAGGGCGGGGTGCTCTCTCGGGGTACGCAGTATTTT. The V call is TRBV7-8, the J call TRBJ2-3, with D perhaps TRBD2 (6 bases). V was pared by 1 base and J by 8 bases, with 22 bases between. CDR1 and CDR2 (germline): SGHVS, FQNEAQ. CDR3 size: 17 residues.

In this sample, this clonotype turned up many times. V usage is TRBV6-5 and J usage is TRBJ2-7, with TRBD2 matching over 11 bases. The CDR3 contains 16 residues. Germline CDR1 reads MNHEY; CDR2 reads SVGAGI. J lost 1 base, V lost 6 bases, and 8 bases had no gene match. The CDR3 here is CASSLTLAGVSYEQYF. DNA for the CDR3: TGTGCCAGCAGCCTGACACTAGCGGGAGTTTCCTACGAGCAGTACTTC.

This clonotype has at least ten counts. The chain is built from TRBV29-1 and TRBJ2-7; TRBD1 agrees at 9 bases. This CDR3 is 15 amino acids long. CDR1 and CDR2 from the germline V gene are SQVTM and ANQGSEA. J gave up 3 bases and V 0 bases, and 6 bases lay outside the gene matches. The CDR3 loop is CSVEDPPGQGYEQYF. The CDR3 region has the DNA TGCAGCGTTGAAGATCCCCCGGGACAGGGCTACGAGCAGTACTTC.

In this sample, this clonotype turned up many times. This sequence joins TRBV5-1 and TRBJ1-6; D is possibly TRBD1 (6 bases). The V end lost 5 bases, the J end lost 7 bases, and 16 bases lay between the germline ends. From germline, CDR1 is SGHRS and CDR2 YFSETQ. The CDR3 spans 15 residues. The CDR3: CASRRQGIRNSPLHF. Here the CDR3 DNA reads TGCGCCAGCAGACGGCAGGGGATTCGGAATTCACCCCTCCACTTT.

This clonotype has a count of ten or more. The chain uses TRBV12-3 or TRBV12-4 and TRBJ1-1; maybe TRBD1 (5 bases). V shed 6 bases and J shed 10 bases, with 9 bases lying between them. The CDR3 runs 10 residues. CDR3 loop: CASSDSGAFF. The CDR3 nucleotides read TGTGCCAGCAGCGACAGCGGAGCTTTCTTT.

This clonotype showed up many times. The chain links TRBV29-1 to TRBJ2-1; the match to TRBD2 covers 7 bases. Germline CDR1 and CDR2: SQVTM and ANQGSEA. J was trimmed by 5 bases and V by 5 bases; bases with no gene match: 3. The CDR3 is made up of 12 amino acids. CDR3: CSVPGLHNEQFF. The CDR3 nucleotides read TGCAGCGTTCCGGGACTACACAATGAGCAGTTCTTC.

This clonotype was observed at least ten times. The chain employs TRBV7-2 and TRBJ2-7; 11 nucleotides agree with TRBD2. The CDR3 loop spans 16 amino acids. Germline lookup yields CDR1 SGHTA and CDR2 FQGNSA. J was trimmed by 4 bases and V by 1 base; bases with no gene match: 6. The CDR3: CASSLEPSGRMYEQYF. In DNA form, the CDR3 reads TGTGCCAGCAGCTTAGAACCTAGCGGGAGGATGTACGAGCAGTACTTC.

This chain links TRBV7-6 with TRBJ2-2, with D hard to call. Germline CDR1 and CDR2: SGHVS and FNYEAQ. The ends were cut back, 1 base at V and 1 base at J, with 10 bases in the middle. The CDR3 totals 16 residues. The CDR3 loop reads CASSLDIGQNTGELFF. The CDR3 DNA follows: TGTGCCAGCAGCTTAGATATAGGGCAGAACACCGGGGAGCTGTTTTTT.

This clonotype was recorded many times. This sequence joins TRBV7-2 and TRBJ1-2, with a possible D match to TRBD1 (6 bases). V dropped 3 bases and J dropped 4 bases, with 12 bases sitting between them. Germline V lookup: CDR1 SGHTA, CDR2 FQGNSA. CDR3 length: 14 residues. The chain's CDR3 is CASSFPRGGYGYTF. The CDR3 DNA sequence: TGTGCCAGCAGCTTCCCCAGGGGAGGCTATGGCTACACCTTC.

This clonotype occurred many times. CDR3 in DNA: TGTGCCAGCATAGGGACTAGCGGGATAAATGAGCAGTTCTTC. Translation gives CASIGTSGINEQFF. The chain couples TRBV12-3 or TRBV12-4 to TRBJ2-1; 13 nucleotides line up with TRBD2. V lost 7 bases to trimming and J lost 7 bases; unmatched junction nucleotides: 4. This CDR3 is 14 amino acids long.

This clonotype was detected many times. DNA for the CDR3: TGTGCCAGCAGTATTCGTCAGACAGGAAACACCATATATTTT. Amino acids: CASSIRQTGNTIYF. The chain combines TRBV12-3 or TRBV12-4 with TRBJ1-3; D is unclear. The ends were cut back, 5 bases at V and 4 bases at J, with 12 bases in the middle. The CDR3 spans 14 residues.

Turning to this clonotype: This may arise from a read error, as a much more abundant clone is one base away. J is TRBJ2-1 and V is TRBV4-1; TRBD2 might be the D (5 bases). The CDR3 is 16 amino acids. The germline V and J ends were trimmed by 1 base and 6 bases, with 16 bases remaining between them. The germline CDR1 and CDR2 sequences are MGHRA and YSYEKL. The chain's CDR3 is CASSQVGGGSGNEQFF. The CDR3 DNA is TGCGCCAGCAGCCAAGTCGGTGGCGGGTCGGGCAATGAGCAGTTCTTC.

This clonotype was observed many times. This chain connects TRBV5-1 to TRBJ1-1; TRBD1 matches 7 bases. V lost 0 bases to trimming and J lost 5 bases; unmatched junction nucleotides: 7. This CDR3 contains 15 residues. CDR1 and CDR2 from the germline V gene are SGHRS and YFSETQ. The CDR3 spells CASSLEGAGRTEAFF. Written as DNA, the CDR3 is TGCGCCAGCAGCTTGGAGGGGGCCGGGAGGACTGAAGCTTTCTTT. Complete variable domain (other parts from reference TRBV5-1 and TRBJ1-1): KAGVTQTPRYLIKTRGQQVTLSCSPISGHRSVSWYQQTPGQGLQFLFEYFSETQRNKGNFPGRFSGRQFSNSRSEMNVSTLELGDSALYLCASSLEGAGRTEAFFGQGTRLTVV.

This clonotype came up a few times. The chain has TRBV4-3 and TRBJ1-2; D is ambiguous. CDR1 and CDR2 from the germline V gene are LGHNA and YSLEER. Trimming removed 3 bases at V and 3 bases at J, with 14 bases between. The length of the CDR3 is 15 residues. The DNA for the CDR3 is TGCGCCAGCAGCCAGGGTCGGTCCGGGGACTATGGCTACACCTTC. Its protein is CASSQGRSGDYGYTF.

This clonotype appeared many times. This chain joins TRBV30 and TRBJ1-5; D gene unclear. Trimming removed 5 bases from V and 6 bases from J, with 8 bases in between. The CDR3 length is 11 residues. CDR1 is GTSNPN, CDR2 SVGIG, per germline (reference sequence). CDR3 region: CAWGVGQPQHF. For the CDR3, the DNA is TGTGCCTGGGGGGTGGGTCAGCCCCAGCATTTT.

This clonotype was detected many times. The chain is built from TRBV29-1 and TRBJ2-1; D unresolved. V was pared by 7 bases and J by 0 bases, with 16 bases between. Germline loops: CDR1 SQVTM, CDR2 ANQGSEA. This CDR3 has 15 residues. CDR3 nucleotide sequence: TGCAGCGGACTCGGACCGTCGAGCTCCTACAATGAGCAGTTCTTC. Amino acids: CSGLGPSSSYNEQFF.

This clonotype showed up many times. The chain links TRBV11-2 to TRBJ1-2; D not resolved. In germline, CDR1 is SGHAT, CDR2 FQNNGV. Trimming stripped 4 bases from V and 9 bases from J, with 18 bases between. The CDR3 has 14 amino acids. The CDR3 sequence: CASSSSGANVSYTF. DNA of the CDR3: TGTGCCAGCAGCTCGTCAGGCGCCAACGTTAGCTACACCTTC.

The chain employs TRBV27 and TRBJ2-5; 9 nucleotides match TRBD2. The CDR3 has 15 residues. Germline V gene data show CDR1 as MNHEY and CDR2 as SMNVEV (reference sequence). V was pared by 5 bases and J by 5 bases, with 9 bases of the junction left unmatched. The CDR3 nucleotides read TGTGCCAGCAGTCTTAGCGGGAGTGTTTGGGAGACCCAGTACTTC. Protein: CASSLSGSVWETQYF.

This clonotype was seen repeatedly, ten times or more. The chain carries TRBV29-1 and TRBJ2-5; possibly TRBD2 for D (5 bases). CDR1 SQVTM and CDR2 ANQGSEA come from the germline V gene. V was clipped by 5 bases and J by 3 bases, with 10 bases between them. This CDR3 has 12 residues. CDR3 nucleotides: TGCAGCGTTACGGACGGGAAAGAGACCCAGTACTTC. This translates into CSVTDGKETQYF. The full variable domain, completed using reference TRBV29-1 and TRBJ2-5, is SAVISQKPSRDICQRGTSLTIQCQVDSQVTMMFWYRQQPGQSLTLIATANQGSEATYESGFVIDKFPISRPNLTFSTLTVSNMSPEDSSIYLCSVTDGKETQYFGPGTRLLVL.

In this sample, this clonotype turned up many times. This chain uses TRBV28 with TRBJ2-3, with 11 bases lining up with TRBD2. Germline CDR1 MDHEN, CDR2 SYDVKM. The CDR3 length is 16 residues. Trimming took 5 bases from V and 3 from J; bases not matched to a gene: 7. Here the CDR3 DNA reads TGTGCCAGCAGTCCACTAGCGGGAGTGTGGACAGATACGCAGTATTTT. Its translation: CASSPLAGVWTDTQYF.

The DNA for the CDR3 is TGCAGCGTTGCCCCAGTCGGGAGTGCGCAGTATTTT. Translating gives CSVAPVGSAQYF. V and J are TRBV29-1 and TRBJ2-3; D possibly corresponds to TRBD2 (6 bases). The V and J ends lost 4 bases and 10 bases respectively, with 15 bases between them. The germline V gene encodes CDR1 SQVTM and CDR2 ANQGSEA. The CDR3 contains 12 residues.

This clonotype was observed at least ten times. DNA of the CDR3: TGTGCCAGCAGGGACAGGCCTGATACGCAGTATTTT. This encodes CASRDRPDTQYF. The chain recombines TRBV12-3 or TRBV12-4 with TRBJ2-3, with 7 bases aligning to TRBD1. The V segment lost 6 bases and the J segment 6 bases; nucleotides outside the gene matches: 3. This CDR3 is 12 amino acids long.

This clonotype has ten or more counts. The chain recombines TRBV7-9 with TRBJ2-5; D possibly corresponds to TRBD2 (5 bases). This CDR3 region has 14 residues. In germline, CDR1 is SEHNR, CDR2 FQNEAQ (reference sequence). The germline V and J ends were trimmed by 5 bases and 2 bases, with 12 bases remaining between them. The CDR3 coding sequence is TGTGCCAGCAGCCGCCGTGAGGGACAAGAGACCCAGTACTTC. Translation gives CASSRREGQETQYF.

This clonotype occurred once. Being one base from a much bigger clone, this may be a read error. This chain uses TRBV27 with TRBJ2-3; D may correspond to TRBD1 or TRBD2 (5 bases each). Germline loops: CDR1 MNHEY, CDR2 SMNVEV (reference sequence). The CDR3 runs 15 residues. The CDR3 sequence is CASSPTRASTGTQYF. CDR3 coding DNA: TGTGCCAGCAGTCCTACCCGCGCTAGCACAGGTACGCAGTATTTT.